Listed below are T cell receptor beta chains from one sample, sequenced in a study of shared clonotypes between healthy human individuals. The repertoire was sequenced with immunoSEQ multiplex PCR; TCRdb's copy has only in-frame clones and lacks some. The top ten clones hold about 1.5% of a sample with approximately 980,000 clones, approximately 80% of them seen once. The material sequenced was memory CD4+ T cells sorted from blood. These receptors were taken from a man in his late teens or twenties in good health. CDR3s include the opening cysteine and the closing phenylalanine or tryptophan. A D gene is named only where the DNA matches it firmly. Some rows mark clone size as missing; the rest say once, few, many or name a class of expanded clone.

>TRBJ1-6|TRBV4-1|-|-
TGCGCCAGCAGCCCCGGTGGAGTCTCCTATAATTCACCCCTCCACTTT
CASSPGGVSYNSPLHF
>TRBJ1-5|TRBV6-6|-|few
TGTGCCAGCAATCGGGAGGGGGGTCAGCCCCAGCATTTT
CASNREGGQPQHF
>TRBJ2-3|TRBV30|TRBD2|-
TGTGCCTGGGGCGGACCTGGGGTAGCGGGGACAGATACGCAGTATTTT
CAWGGPGVAGTDTQYF
>TRBJ1-1|TRBV6-5|TRBD1|-
TGTGCCAGCAGAACACAGGGGGCTAGGGCTTTCTTT
CASRTQGARAFF
>TRBJ1-2|TRBV2|-|many
TGTGCCAGCAGTCCCCGGGTGAAGAACTATGGCTACACCTTC
CASSPRVKNYGYTF
>TRBJ2-1|TRBV5-1|TRBD2|-
TGCGCCAGCAGCCTCGCGGCGGGAGGGCTGGATGAGCAGTTCTTC
CASSLAAGGLDEQFF
>TRBJ1-4|TRBV18|-|once
TGTGCCAGCTCACCAGTTACTTCAACTAATGAAAAACTGTTTTTT
CASSPVTSTNEKLFF
>TRBJ2-1|TRBV19|TRBD2|-
TGTGCCAGTAGTAGTCCGGGACTAGCGGGAGACAGATTCAATGAGCAGTTCTTC
CASSSPGLAGDRFNEQFF
>TRBJ1-1|TRBV5-1|-|-
TGCGCCAGTAGATATGGCGGAGTTCTGAACACTGAAGCTTTCTTT
CASRYGGVLNTEAFF
>TRBJ2-3|TRBV5-8|-|-
TGTGCCAGCAGAAGCGGGTCTCCCAGCACAGATACGCAGTATTTT
CASRSGSPSTDTQYF
>TRBJ2-7|TRBV18|-|-
TGTGCCAGCTCACCAGGGGCCTTATCCTACGAGCAGTACTTC
CASSPGALSYEQYF
>TRBJ2-3|TRBV12-5|-|-
TGTGCTAGTGCTCGGACAGATACGCAGTATTTT
CASARTDTQYF
>TRBJ1-1|TRBV10-3|TRBD1|-
TGTGCCATCAGTCTCCGGGACAGGGTGGGCGCTTTCTTT
CAISLRDRVGAFF
>TRBJ2-7|TRBV7-2|-|-
TGTGCCAGCAGCTTCAGGGCGGGACTTGCCTACGAGCAGTACTTC
CASSFRAGLAYEQYF
>TRBJ1-1|TRBV7-9|-|-
TGTGCCAGCAGCTTAAGTCAGCTGAACACTGAAGCTTTCTTT
CASSLSQLNTEAFF
>TRBJ2-3|TRBV27|TRBD2|-
TGTGCCAGCAGTCTTCAGAGCGGGGCGGGCACAGATACGCAGTATTTT
CASSLQSGAGTDTQYF
>TRBJ1-1|TRBV19|-|-
TGTGCCAGTAGTATGGTATCAGGGCAGGCCAGGGCTTTCTTT
CASSMVSGQARAFF